This T cell receptor beta chain was recovered during a study of glioma-infiltrating T cells. Regarding the study as a whole: Non-neoplastic patients had below-expected tissue-blood divergence, while all gliomas exceeded expectation. Tissue and blood shared very few CDR3 sequences.

The CDR3 covers 13 residues. Germline values: CDR1 SGHTA, CDR2 FQGNSA. V was clipped by 7 bases and J by 5 bases; unmatched bases: 5. Remarks on this clonotype: Its specificity is unknown.

Using RNA template, CDR3s of TCR alpha and beta were amplified with iRepertoire arm-PCR. One-step reverse transcription and amplification started from around 100-400 ng of tissue mRNA or PBMC total RNA. TCRdb fed the multiplex PCR reads into MiXCR, producing one record per CDR3 protein. This sample yields 100,000 to 150,000 distinct CDR3 sequences, of which about 25% are seen a single time; about a quarter belongs to the top ten. This receptor was taken from a human donor with low-grade glioma or glioblastoma, undergoing nonglioma brain surgery, or in good health (not recorded which). The chain is built from TRBV7-2 and TRBJ2-3; TRBD2 matches 8 bases. What was sequenced was glioma tissue, nonneoplastic brain tissue, or PBMCs (not recorded which). The CDR3 region is CASNSGGQDTQYF. In nucleotides, the CDR3 is TGTGCCAGCAACTCGGGGGGGCAAGATACGCAGTATTTT.